This T cell receptor (beta chain) was sequenced in a study of shared clonotypes between healthy human individuals. Turning to the study itself: Each donor's CD8 memory used one plate, CD8 naive two, each CD4 subset three. Findings of the study overall: Relative to clonotypes present in all four donors, those not shared had lower generation probabilities.

About this clone: Its antigen is currently unknown.

The assay ran at deep level. Evenly divided among several immunoSEQ plates was the genomic DNA of each subset. Clones were read by immunoSEQ multiplex PCR, and TCRdb kept only the in-frame ones, dropping some. The data show about 680,000 clones, approximately 73% seen once. Material: memory CD4+ T cells sorted from blood. Documented subset: CD45RA-negative fraction. The sequence was collected from a woman aged 25 to 45 in good health.

The CDR3 DNA follows: TGTGCCAGCAGCGACGGGACAGGTCCCCCAAAAAAAAGCTCCTACAATGAGCAGTTCTTC. Encoded protein: CASSDGTGPPKKSSYNEQFF. This rearrangement joins TRBV7-8 to TRBJ2-1, with 8 bases identical to TRBD1. The germline V gene has CDR1 SGHVS and CDR2 FQNEAQ. This CDR3 contains 20 residues. V shed 5 bases, J shed 0 bases, and the junction held 18 bases outside the gene matches.